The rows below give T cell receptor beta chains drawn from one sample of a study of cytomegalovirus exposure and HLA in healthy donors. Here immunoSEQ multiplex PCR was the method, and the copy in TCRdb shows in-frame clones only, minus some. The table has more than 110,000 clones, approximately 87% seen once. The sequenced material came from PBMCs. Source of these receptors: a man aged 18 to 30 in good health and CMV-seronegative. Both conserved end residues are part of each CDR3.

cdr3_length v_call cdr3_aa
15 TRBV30 CAWIGGRGADYEQYF
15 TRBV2 CASTGGISYNSPLHF
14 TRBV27 CASSLYWGDNEQFF
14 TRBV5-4 CASSPGGETETQYF
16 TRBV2 CASSMGQWLYNSPLHF
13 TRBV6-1 CASRMTGDYGYTF
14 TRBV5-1 CASSFTGFEHGYTF
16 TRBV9 CASSAWGVSNTDTQYF
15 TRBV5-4 CASSPGTTSTDTQYF
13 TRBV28 CASSFGQSYGYTF
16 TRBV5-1 CASSRRLTGGTDTQYF
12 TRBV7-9 CASSLEPTEAFF
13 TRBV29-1 CSVGGPSNEKLFF
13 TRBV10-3 CALGTGDNYEQYF
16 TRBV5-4 CASSLEGQNSGNTIYF
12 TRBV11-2 CASSLVRPEQYF
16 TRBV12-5 CASGLGQGADTGELFF
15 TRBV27 CASSLGGPSYNEQFF
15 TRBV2 CASSGPGVGANVLTF
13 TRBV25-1 CASSVSRVSEQFF
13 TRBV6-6 CATGGFSDGGYTF
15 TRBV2 CASLPIGRGGNGYTF
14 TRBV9 CASRNERGSETQYF
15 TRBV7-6 CASSLGREKYNEQYF
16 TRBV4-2 CASSQEDGGGGTEAFF
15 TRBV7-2 CASSLVRESSYEQYF
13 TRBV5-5 CASSLPTGNTIYF
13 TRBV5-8 CASSRGQGYGYTF
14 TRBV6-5 CASSPGTESGGYTF
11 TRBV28 CASRYRGTQHF
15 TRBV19 CASSMARQITDTQYF
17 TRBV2 CASSVSGTPAASYEQYF
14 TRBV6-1 CASHYRGTGSGYTF
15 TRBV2 CASRRGGGSNQPQHF
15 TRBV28 CASSLVRGGRQPQHF
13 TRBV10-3 CAISMGQVTEAFF
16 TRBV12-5 CASGYQRDLSYNEQFF
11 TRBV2 CASSEQAILYF
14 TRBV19 CASSRRQPNQPQHF